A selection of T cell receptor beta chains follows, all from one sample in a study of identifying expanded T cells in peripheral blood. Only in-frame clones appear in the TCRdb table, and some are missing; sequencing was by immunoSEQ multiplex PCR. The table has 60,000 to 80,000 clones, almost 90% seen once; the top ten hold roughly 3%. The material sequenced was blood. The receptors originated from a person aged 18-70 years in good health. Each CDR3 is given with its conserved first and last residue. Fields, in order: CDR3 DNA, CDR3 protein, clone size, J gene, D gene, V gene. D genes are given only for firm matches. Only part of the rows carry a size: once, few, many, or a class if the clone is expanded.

TGTGCCAGCAGCTTAGGGTCCCACGAGCAGTACTTC | CASSLGSHEQYF | once | TRBJ2-7 | . | TRBV11-2
TGTGCCAGCGCTTCGGGACAGACAATGAACACTGAAGCTTTCTTT | CASASGQTMNTEAFF | . | TRBJ1-1 | TRBD1 | TRBV6-5
TGTGCTAGCAGCTTGGGGGAATCCCCTGTAAATGAGCAGTTCTTC | CASSLGESPVNEQFF | . | TRBJ2-1 | . | TRBV7-7
TGTGCCTGGAGTGTGGGGGGCAGCTACGAGCAGTACTTC | CAWSVGGSYEQYF | . | TRBJ2-7 | . | TRBV30
TGTGCCAGCAGCCAAGGACCCCTTATCCCCTATGGCTACACCTTC | CASSQGPLIPYGYTF | . | TRBJ1-2 | . | TRBV14
TGTGCCAGCTCACCACCGTCATCGGATACGCAGTATTTT | CASSPPSSDTQYF | . | TRBJ2-3 | . | TRBV18
TGTGCCAGCAGTGAAGGTGGCAGGCACGCCTACGAGCAGTACTTC | CASSEGGRHAYEQYF | . | TRBJ2-7 | . | TRBV25-1
TGCGCCAGCAGCCAAGCCTTACAGGGTGACTATGGCTACACCTTC | CASSQALQGDYGYTF | few | TRBJ1-2 | . | TRBV4-3
TGTGCCAGCAGTTATTGGGGAAACACCGGGGAGCTGTTTTTT | CASSYWGNTGELFF | once | TRBJ2-2 | . | TRBV6-6
TGTGCCAGCAGCTTCGGGGGCAGACCTTATAATGAGCAGTTCTTC | CASSFGGRPYNEQFF | . | TRBJ2-1 | . | TRBV28
TGTGCCAGCAGCTCCAGAACTAGCTACTTTCAGTTCTTC | CASSSRTSYFQFF | . | TRBJ2-1 | . | TRBV7-2
TGTGCCAGCAGTTTATTGGGCGGCTACGAGCAGTACTTC | CASSLLGGYEQYF | . | TRBJ2-7 | . | TRBV27
TGTGCCAGCAGTTTAGGTTTTGGCACTGAAGCTTTCTTT | CASSLGFGTEAFF | . | TRBJ1-1 | . | TRBV27
TGCGCCAGCAGCCACCCAGGGAGACGGGCTCTCAACGCAGATACGCAGTATTTT | CASSHPGRRALNADTQYF | few | TRBJ2-3 | . | TRBV4-1
TGCGCCAGCAGCTTGGGAGCCTACGAGCAGTACTTC | CASSLGAYEQYF | . | TRBJ2-7 | . | TRBV5-1
TGTGCCACCCGGACAGGGGTAGTCACTGAAGCTTTCTTT | CATRTGVVTEAFF | once | TRBJ1-1 | TRBD1 | TRBV28
TGCGCCAGCAGCTACGGAGGGACAGGGAGTGGAGAAAAACTGTTTTTT | CASSYGGTGSGEKLFF | few | TRBJ1-4 | TRBD1 | TRBV5-1
TGTGCCAGCAGTTACGGACCAGATACGCAGTATTTT | CASSYGPDTQYF | . | TRBJ2-3 | . | TRBV6-5
TGTGCTAGTGGAGAGGGGGGTATGTACCAAGAGACCCAGTACTTC | CASGEGGMYQETQYF | . | TRBJ2-5 | . | TRBV12-5
TGTGCCAGCAGCCCGGGACAGTCGAACACTGAAGCTTTCTTT | CASSPGQSNTEAFF | . | TRBJ1-1 | TRBD1 | TRBV7-8
TGTGCCAGCAGCGTAGGACCATACAATCAGCCCCAGCATTTT | CASSVGPYNQPQHF | . | TRBJ1-5 | . | TRBV9
TGCGCCAGCAGCTTGGGACCTCGGACAGGACTAGATCAGCCCCAGCATTTT | CASSLGPRTGLDQPQHF | . | TRBJ1-5 | TRBD1 | TRBV5-1
TGTGCCAGCAGTCCCAGGACAGGGGCGCCTACTGAAGCTTTCTTT | CASSPRTGAPTEAFF | . | TRBJ1-1 | TRBD1 | TRBV28
TGTGCCATCAGTGACGCCAGGGCGGATGGCTACACCTTC | CAISDARADGYTF | . | TRBJ1-2 | . | TRBV10-3
TGTGCCTGGAGCCCAGAGAGCAATCAGCCCCAGCATTTT | CAWSPESNQPQHF | few | TRBJ1-5 | . | TRBV30
TGTGCCAGCAGCCGACAGGGAGAATTATACGAGCAGTACTTC | CASSRQGELYEQYF | . | TRBJ2-7 | TRBD1 | TRBV7-2
TGTGCCTGGCTGGGGCGGTTAAATTCACCCCTCCACTTT | CAWLGRLNSPLHF | . | TRBJ1-6 | . | TRBV30
TGTGCCAGCAGCTCCGGGAGTATCGGCCAGTACTTC | CASSSGSIGQYF | few | TRBJ2-5 | . | TRBV7-2
TGTGCCAGCAGTTTAGAAGCGGGAGCAATAAACACCGGGGAGCTGTTTTTT | CASSLEAGAINTGELFF | . | TRBJ2-2 | TRBD2 | TRBV28
TGTGCCAGCAGTGGGCCGGGAACCTCGGAGACCCAGTACTTC | CASSGPGTSETQYF | . | TRBJ2-5 | . | TRBV6-1
TGTGCTAGTGGTCAGGACAGGGGGCGCGATGGCTACACCTTC | CASGQDRGRDGYTF | . | TRBJ1-2 | TRBD1 | TRBV12-5
TGTGCCAGCAGCCCAGGGGGGACAGGGGGCGCGTACCAAGAGACCCAGTACTTC | CASSPGGTGGAYQETQYF | . | TRBJ2-5 | TRBD1 | TRBV13
TGTGCCAGCAGCTCTTTACAGGAGCAGTACCAAGAGACCCAGTACTTC | CASSSLQEQYQETQYF | . | TRBJ2-5 | . | TRBV28
TGTGCCAGCAGTTTATCGTGGCCGGGTAGGGGGAACACTGAAGCTTTCTTT | CASSLSWPGRGNTEAFF | once | TRBJ1-1 | . | TRBV27
TGTGCCAGCAGCGTAGATGCGGGGGGGAGCACAGATACGCAGTATTTT | CASSVDAGGSTDTQYF | . | TRBJ2-3 | TRBD2 | TRBV9
TGTGCCAGCAGTGACGTAGAGGAACTCCTGCCGACATACAATGAGCAGTTCTTC | CASSDVEELLPTYNEQFF | . | TRBJ2-1 | . | TRBV6-4
TGTGCCAGCAGTTTGAGGGGCGGAAACACCATATATTTT | CASSLRGGNTIYF | . | TRBJ1-3 | . | TRBV27
TGCAGCGCCCGACTAGCGGGAGCAGATACGCAGTATTTT | CSARLAGADTQYF | . | TRBJ2-3 | TRBD2 | TRBV29-1
TGTGCCAGCAGTAACTCCGGGACTCTATACGAGCAGTACTTC | CASSNSGTLYEQYF | . | TRBJ2-7 | . | TRBV6-5
TGTGCCAGCCATGGGACACAATACAATGAGCAGTTCTTC | CASHGTQYNEQFF | . | TRBJ2-1 | . | TRBV7-9
TGTGCCAGCAGCAACCGAACCGGATCAGGGTACTATGGCTACACCTTC | CASSNRTGSGYYGYTF | . | TRBJ1-2 | . | TRBV28
TGTGCCAGCAGCCAAGTATGGACAGGCCCCTCCAATGAGCAGTTCTTC | CASSQVWTGPSNEQFF | . | TRBJ2-1 | TRBD1 | TRBV4-2
TGCGCCAGCAGTATCGGGGGTACCGGGGAGCTGTTTTTT | CASSIGGTGELFF | . | TRBJ2-2 | . | TRBV10-1
TGTGCCAGCAGCATACTAGCGGGGACTTCCTACGAGCAGTACTTC | CASSILAGTSYEQYF | once | TRBJ2-7 | TRBD2 | TRBV5-5
TGCAGCGTTTGGAGTAGCGGGAGAGGGGAGACCCAGTACTTC | CSVWSSGRGETQYF | . | TRBJ2-5 | TRBD2 | TRBV29-1
TGTGCCTGGAGTGTAGGGTACCGGGAGCTGTTTTTT | CAWSVGYRELFF | once | TRBJ2-2 | . | TRBV30
TGCGCCAGCAGCCAGGCCGCAACAGGGGCCACTGAAGCTTTCTTT | CASSQAATGATEAFF | . | TRBJ1-1 | TRBD1 | TRBV4-3
TGTGCCAGTAGTCCGACCGGCACAGATACGCAGTATTTT | CASSPTGTDTQYF | . | TRBJ2-3 | . | TRBV19
TGTGCCAGCAGTTTAAGAGGGGGCAACACCGGGGAGCTGTTTTTT | CASSLRGGNTGELFF | . | TRBJ2-2 | TRBD1 | TRBV27
TGTGCCAGCAGCTTAATTCAGCACTACTACGAGCAGTACTTC | CASSLIQHYYEQYF | . | TRBJ2-7 | . | TRBV5-8
TGTGCCAGCAGTTTATACAGGGCAAACTCTGGAAACACCATATATTTT | CASSLYRANSGNTIYF | . | TRBJ1-3 | . | TRBV28
TGTGCCAGTAGTCGCCGGGACAGGGGTTGGGAGCAGTACTTC | CASSRRDRGWEQYF | . | TRBJ2-7 | TRBD1 | TRBV19